These 8 T cell receptor beta chains were all obtained from the same sample, sequenced in a study of T cells in Graves' hyperthyroidism and ophthalmopathy. The source material, RNA transcripts, was used to amplify TCR beta CDR3 regions. Initially, a first-round RT-PCR of the TCR CDR3 employed the HTBI primer set. MiXCR, applied by TCRdb to the multiplex PCR reads, yields one record per CDR3 protein. The sample shows 620,000 or so distinct CDR3 sequences, 14% of them seen only once. Sequenced input: blood. Receptors were obtained from a woman in her fifties or sixties with Graves' ophthalmopathy.

A few counts support this clonotype. V and J are TRBV6-2 or TRBV6-3 and TRBJ2-7, with 7 bases aligning to TRBD1. This CDR3 contains 17 residues. The J segment lost 0 bases and the V segment lost 2 bases, leaving 10 bases of the junction unmatched. Germline CDR1 MNHEY, CDR2 SVGEGT. This CDR3 is CASSYPDRELISYEQYF. CDR3 bases: TGTGCCAGCAGTTACCCAGACAGGGAATTGATCTCCTACGAGCAGTACTTC.

This clonotype appeared many times. The chain links TRBV3-1 to TRBJ2-7; 9 nucleotides match TRBD1. Trimming cost V 4 bases and J 2 bases; bases outside gene matches: 9. CDR1 and CDR2 from the germline V gene are LGHDT and YNNKEL (reference sequence). CDR3 length: 16 residues. CDR3 coding DNA: TGTGCCAGCAGCCCCGAAGGGACAGGGAAGGCCTACGAGCAGTACTTC. It specifies CASSPEGTGKAYEQYF.

V is TRBV9 and J is TRBJ2-7, with 9 bases that match TRBD2. The CDR3 is 19 amino acids. V trimming: 3 bases; J trimming: 2 bases; junction bases outside the gene matches: 18. The germline gives CDR1 SGDLS, CDR2 YYNGEE. The CDR3 DNA reads TGTGCCAGCAGCGCTGGTAGGAAGATTAGCGGGAGTTCCACCTACGAGCAGTACTTC. Its protein is CASSAGRKISGSSTYEQYF.

The V call is TRBV10-3, the J call TRBJ2-2, with D perhaps given as TRBD1 or TRBD2 (5 bases each). In germline, CDR1 is ENHRY, CDR2 SYGVKD. V was shortened by 8 bases and J by 1 base, with 8 bases between the two germline ends. This CDR3 comprises 13 residues. Here the CDR3 reads CAIGDGNTGELFF. In DNA, the CDR3 is TGTGCCATCGGGGACGGGAACACCGGGGAGCTGTTTTTT.

This rearrangement joins TRBV28 to TRBJ1-5; no clear D. Trimming shortened V by 5 bases and J by 5 bases, and 4 bases separated the two germline ends. CDR1 and CDR2 from the germline V gene are MDHEN and SYDVKM. This CDR3 comprises 11 residues. CDR3 residues: CASSMDQPQHF. CDR3 nucleotide sequence: TGTGCCAGCAGTATGGATCAGCCCCAGCATTTT.

The genes are TRBV9 and TRBJ2-3; possibly TRBD2 for D (6 bases). The V end was cut by 3 bases, the J end by 3 bases, with 20 bases between. The CDR3 loop spans 17 amino acids. Germline V gene lookup returns CDR1 SGDLS and CDR2 YYNGEE. This CDR3 reads CASSAGWGSGMTDTQYF. The CDR3 DNA reads TGTGCCAGCAGCGCAGGGTGGGGTAGCGGAATGACAGATACGCAGTATTTT.

This clonotype came up many times. CDR3 coding DNA: TGTGCCAGCAGTCCTAGAGGCATCCGGGACGGACCCTACGAGCAGTACTTC. It translates to CASSPRGIRDGPYEQYF. J is TRBJ2-7 and V is TRBV6-2 or TRBV6-3; D could derive from TRBD1 or TRBD2 (5 bases each). CDR1 and CDR2 (germline): MNHEY, SVGEGT. The CDR3 covers 17 residues. Trimming removed 5 bases at V and 2 bases at J, with 22 bases between.

This clonotype was counted ten times or more. The V and J genes are TRBV30 and TRBJ1-1; maybe TRBD1 (6 bases). Per the germline V gene, CDR1 is GTSNPN and CDR2 is SVGIG (reference sequence). The CDR3 is 11 residues long. Deletions cut 3 bases from V and 8 bases from J, with 10 bases between. CDR3 sequence reads: CAWRGRGEAFF. CDR3 coding DNA: TGTGCCTGGAGGGGCAGGGGCGAAGCTTTCTTT.